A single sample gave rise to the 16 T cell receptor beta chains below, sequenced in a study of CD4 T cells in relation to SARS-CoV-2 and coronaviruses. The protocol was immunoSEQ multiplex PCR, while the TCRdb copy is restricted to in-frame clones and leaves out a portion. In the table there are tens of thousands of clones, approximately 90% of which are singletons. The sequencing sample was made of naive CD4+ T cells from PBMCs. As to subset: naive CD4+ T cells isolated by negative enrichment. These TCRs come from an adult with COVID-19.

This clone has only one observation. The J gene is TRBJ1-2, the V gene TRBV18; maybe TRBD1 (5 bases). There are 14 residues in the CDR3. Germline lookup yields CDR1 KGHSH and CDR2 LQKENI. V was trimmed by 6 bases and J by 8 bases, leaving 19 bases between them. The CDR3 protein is CASSPRGILQGYTF. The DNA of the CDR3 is TGTGCCAGCTCTCCGCGGGGGATTCTGCAAGGCTACACCTTC.

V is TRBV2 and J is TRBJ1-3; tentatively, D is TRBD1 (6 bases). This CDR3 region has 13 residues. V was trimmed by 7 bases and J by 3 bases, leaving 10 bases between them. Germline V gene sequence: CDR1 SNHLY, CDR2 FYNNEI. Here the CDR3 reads CASTEDSGNTIYF. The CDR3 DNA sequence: TGTGCCAGCACCGAGGACAGTGGAAACACCATATATTTT.

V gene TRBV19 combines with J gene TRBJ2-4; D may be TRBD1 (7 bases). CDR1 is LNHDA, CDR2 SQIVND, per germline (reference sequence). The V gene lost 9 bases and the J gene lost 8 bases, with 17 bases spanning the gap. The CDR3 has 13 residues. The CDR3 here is CASTQGGGDIQYF. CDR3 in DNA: TGTGCCAGCACCCAGGGGGGAGGAGACATTCAGTACTTC. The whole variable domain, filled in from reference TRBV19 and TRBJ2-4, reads DGGITQSPKYLFRKEGQNVTLSCEQNLNHDAMYWYRQDPGQGLRLIYYSQIVNDFQKGDIAEGYSVSREKKESFPLTVTSAQKNPTAFYLCASTQGGGDIQYFGAGTRLSVL.

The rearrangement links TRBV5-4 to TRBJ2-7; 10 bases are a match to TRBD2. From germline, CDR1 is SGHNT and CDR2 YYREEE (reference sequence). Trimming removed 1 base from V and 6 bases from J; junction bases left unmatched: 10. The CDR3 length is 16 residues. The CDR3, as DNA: TGTGCCAGCAGCTTGAAGGTGCTAGCGGGAGCATCCGAGCAGTACTTC. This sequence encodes CASSLKVLAGASEQYF.

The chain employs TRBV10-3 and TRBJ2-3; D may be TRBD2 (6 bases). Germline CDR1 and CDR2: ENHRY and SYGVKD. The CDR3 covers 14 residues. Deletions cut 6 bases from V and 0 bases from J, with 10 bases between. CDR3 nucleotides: TGTGCCATCAGGGGGGGACCTAGCACAGATACGCAGTATTTT. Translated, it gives CAIRGGPSTDTQYF.

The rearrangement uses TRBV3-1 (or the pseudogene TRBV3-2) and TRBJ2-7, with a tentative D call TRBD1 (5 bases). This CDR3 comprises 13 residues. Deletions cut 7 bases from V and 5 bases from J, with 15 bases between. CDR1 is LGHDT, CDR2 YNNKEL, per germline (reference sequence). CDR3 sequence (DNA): TGTGCCAGCAACCCAGGGTTTGGGGACGAGCAGTACTTC. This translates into CASNPGFGDEQYF.

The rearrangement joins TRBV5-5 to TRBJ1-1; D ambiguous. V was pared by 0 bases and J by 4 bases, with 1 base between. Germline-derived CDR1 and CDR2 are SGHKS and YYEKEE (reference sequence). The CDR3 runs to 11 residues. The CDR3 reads CASSLVTEAFF. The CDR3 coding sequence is TGTGCCAGCAGCTTGGTCACTGAAGCTTTCTTT.

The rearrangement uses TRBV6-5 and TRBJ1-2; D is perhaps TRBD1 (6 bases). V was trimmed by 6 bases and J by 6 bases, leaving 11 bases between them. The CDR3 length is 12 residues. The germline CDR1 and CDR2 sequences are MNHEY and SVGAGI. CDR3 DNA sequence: TGTGCCAGCAGGGGGGAGGGGGATGGCTACACCTTC. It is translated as CASRGEGDGYTF.

In DNA form, the CDR3 reads TGTGCCAGCAGCTTACTAGGGCGGATGAGCTCCTACGAGCAGTACTTC. Protein sequence: CASSLLGRMSSYEQYF. The V call is TRBV7-2, the J call TRBJ2-7; D uncertain. V lost 2 bases to trimming and J lost 0 bases, with 14 bases between them. CDR3 size: 16 residues. In germline, CDR1 is SGHTA, CDR2 FQGNSA. Full variable domain (missing parts from reference TRBV7-2 and TRBJ2-7): GAGVSQSPSNKVTEKGKDVELRCDPISGHTALYWYRQSLGQGLEFLIYFQGNSAPDKSGLPSDRFSAERTGGSVSTLTIQRTQQEDSAVYLCASSLLGRMSSYEQYFGPGTRLTVT.

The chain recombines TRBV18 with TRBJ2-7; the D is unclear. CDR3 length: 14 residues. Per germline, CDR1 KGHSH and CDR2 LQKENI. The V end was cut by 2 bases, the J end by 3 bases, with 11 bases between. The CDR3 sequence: CASSPNLDGYEQYF. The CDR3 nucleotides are TGTGCCAGCTCACCAAACCTGGACGGCTACGAGCAGTACTTC.

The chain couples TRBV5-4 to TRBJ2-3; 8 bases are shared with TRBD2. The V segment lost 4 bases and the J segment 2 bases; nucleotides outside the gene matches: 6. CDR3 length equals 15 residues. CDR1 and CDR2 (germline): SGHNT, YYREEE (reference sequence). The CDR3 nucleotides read TGTGCCAGCAGCCCCGGGGGGGGAAACACAGATACGCAGTATTTT. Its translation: CASSPGGGNTDTQYF. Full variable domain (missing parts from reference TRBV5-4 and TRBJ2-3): ETGVTQSPTHLIKTRGQQVTLRCSSQSGHNTVSWYQQALGQGPQFIFQYYREEENGRGNFPPRFSGLQFPNYSSELNVNALELDDSALYLCASSPGGGNTDTQYFGPGTRLTVL.

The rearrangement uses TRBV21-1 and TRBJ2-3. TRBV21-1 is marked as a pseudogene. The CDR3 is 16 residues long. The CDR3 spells CASSKEAFWGTDTQYF. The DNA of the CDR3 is TGTGCCAGCAGCAAAGAGGCGTTCTGGGGCACAGATACGCAGTATTTT.

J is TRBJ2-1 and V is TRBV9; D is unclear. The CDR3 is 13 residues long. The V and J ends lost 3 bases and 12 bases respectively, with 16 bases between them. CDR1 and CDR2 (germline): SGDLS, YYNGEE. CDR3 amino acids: CASSEGHRIGQFF. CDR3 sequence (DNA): TGTGCCAGCAGCGAGGGCCATCGAATAGGGCAGTTCTTC.

The CDR3 DNA follows: TGTGCCAGCAGCTCTCCCGATATCTCTAGCGGGAGTTACAATGAGCAGTTCTTC. This codes for CASSSPDISSGSYNEQFF. V and J are TRBV7-3 and TRBJ2-1; 10 nucleotides agree with TRBD2. V shed 4 bases, J shed 4 bases, and the junction held 13 bases outside the gene matches. The CDR3 has 18 residues. The V gene's germline CDR1 is SGHTA and CDR2 FQGTGA.

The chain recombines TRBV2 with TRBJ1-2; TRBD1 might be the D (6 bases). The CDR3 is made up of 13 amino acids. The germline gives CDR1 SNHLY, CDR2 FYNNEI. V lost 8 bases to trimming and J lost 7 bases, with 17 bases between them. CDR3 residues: CASRPRDTAGYTF. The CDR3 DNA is TGTGCCAGCCGACCACGGGACACGGCTGGCTACACCTTC.

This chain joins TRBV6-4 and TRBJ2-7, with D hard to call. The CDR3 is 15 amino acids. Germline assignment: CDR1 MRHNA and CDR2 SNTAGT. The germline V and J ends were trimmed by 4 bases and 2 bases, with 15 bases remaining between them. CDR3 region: CASSVNPVGPYEQYF. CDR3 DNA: TGTGCCAGCAGTGTGAACCCCGTCGGACCCTACGAGCAGTACTTC.